The rows below give T cell receptor beta chains drawn from one sample of a study of PD-L1 blockade in urothelial cancer. Data came from immunoSEQ multiplex PCR; TCRdb stores just in-frame clones and leaves some out. This sample has about 44,000 clones, with about 90% found just once. The sample was PBMCs, taken around atezolizumab (anti-PD-L1) treatment. These receptor sequences come from a man in his sixties or seventies with urothelial cancer. The CDR3 runs from the conserved cysteine through the conserved F or W. Fields, in order: clone size, V gene, D gene, J gene, CDR3 DNA, CDR3 protein. The D gene is left open where the match is weak. Rows may omit the clone size; those that give it use once, few, many or a size class.

-	TRBV5-1	TRBD2	TRBJ2-1	TGCGCCAGCAGCTTGGAAGGGCGGGAGCTGAATGAGCAGTTCTTC	CASSLEGRELNEQFF
-	TRBV4-2	TRBD1	TRBJ1-2	TGTGCCAGCAGCCAAGTGGGACAGGGAGACTATGGCTACACCTTC	CASSQVGQGDYGYTF
-	TRBV5-1	-	TRBJ1-3	TGCGCCAGCAGTTCCGGGGGGACCTCTGGAAACACCATATATTTT	CASSSGGTSGNTIYF
-	TRBV7-8	TRBD2	TRBJ2-7	TGTGCCAGCAGCATAGCGGGAGTGGCTAGCGGGACCTACGAGCAGTACTTC	CASSIAGVASGTYEQYF
-	TRBV7-9	-	TRBJ2-5	TGTGCCAGCAGCTTAACCGAGGTCCGTGAGACCCAGTACTTC	CASSLTEVRETQYF
-	TRBV19	-	TRBJ2-3	TGTGCCAGTAGCGGAGACAGCACAGATACGCAGTATTTT	CASSGDSTDTQYF
-	TRBV5-5	TRBD2	TRBJ2-5	TGTGCCAGCAGCCCGGGACTAGCGGGAGGGATAGAGACCCAGTACTTC	CASSPGLAGGIETQYF
-	TRBV30	TRBD1	TRBJ1-2	TGTGCCTGGGGGAAAAGGACAGGGAACTATGGCTACACCTTC	CAWGKRTGNYGYTF
-	TRBV6-6	-	TRBJ2-1	TGTGCCAGCAGTTACTCGGGGGGACTCACCAATGAGCAGTTCTTC	CASSYSGGLTNEQFF
-	TRBV7-6	-	TRBJ2-7	TGTGCCAGCAGCTTAGCGAGCTCCTACGAGCAGTACTTC	CASSLASSYEQYF
-	TRBV28	-	TRBJ2-1	TGTGCCAGCAGTTCCATGGGGAGCTCCTACAATGAGCAGTTCTTC	CASSSMGSSYNEQFF
-	TRBV11-1	TRBD1	TRBJ2-5	TGTGCCAGCAGCCCTGGGACAGATATTCAAGAGACCCAGTACTTC	CASSPGTDIQETQYF
once	TRBV19	TRBD1	TRBJ2-7	TGTGCCAGTAGTACCGATGGGACAGGTACCTACGAGCAGTACTTC	CASSTDGTGTYEQYF
-	TRBV9	TRBD2	TRBJ2-7	TGTGCCAGCAGCGCCACGACTAGCGGGATGGGGGAGCAGTACTTC	CASSATTSGMGEQYF
-	TRBV6-1	-	TRBJ1-1	TGTGCCAGCTTATTCCTCCCTTCTGAAGCTTTCTTT	CASLFLPSEAFF
-	TRBV2	TRBD1	TRBJ2-7	TGTGCCAGCGGGACAGGGGGAGATCGGGAGCAGTACTTC	CASGTGGDREQYF
once	TRBV19	-	TRBJ2-5	TGTGCCAGTAGTATAGGTCTCCTAGCGAGCCAAGAGACCCAGTACTTC	CASSIGLLASQETQYF
-	TRBV5-1	-	TRBJ1-4	TGCGCCAGCAGCTTGGCCTCACAGAGCAATGAAAAACTGTTTTTT	CASSLASQSNEKLFF
few	TRBV27	TRBD2	TRBJ2-7	TGTGCCAGCACCTCCCTAGCTAGCGGGAGTAACGAGCAGTACTTC	CASTSLASGSNEQYF
-	TRBV27	-	TRBJ1-3	TGTGCCAGCAGCCCGAACCTCCCGGGAGTCTCTGGAAACACCATATATTTT	CASSPNLPGVSGNTIYF
-	TRBV10-3	TRBD1	TRBJ1-5	TGTGCCATCAGTGAGGGACAGGGCCCCCTCGGCAATCAGCCCCAGCATTTT	CAISEGQGPLGNQPQHF
-	TRBV9	-	TRBJ1-4	TGTGCCAGCAGCGTAGCGGGAGGGGGGGGTGAAAAACTGTTTTTT	CASSVAGGGGEKLFF
-	TRBV28	TRBD1	TRBJ1-2	TGTGCCAGCAGAACAGGGGGTTCTAACTATGGCTACACCTTC	CASRTGGSNYGYTF
-	TRBV6-6	-	TRBJ2-4	TGTGCCAGCAGTTCCCCCGGCGGGGTAACCAAAAACATTCAGTACTTC	CASSSPGGVTKNIQYF
-	TRBV5-1	-	TRBJ2-2	TGCGCCAGCAGCTTGACTGGTGCGAACACCGGGGAGCTGTTTTTT	CASSLTGANTGELFF
-	TRBV6-1	TRBD1	TRBJ1-4	TGTGCCAGCACTCGCGGGACAGGGGCTAATGAAAAACTGTTTTTT	CASTRGTGANEKLFF
few	TRBV7-3	TRBD2	TRBJ2-3	TGTGCCAGCAGCCCCTCGGGACTAGCGGCTCCCACAGATACGCAGTATTTT	CASSPSGLAAPTDTQYF
-	TRBV5-1	TRBD1	TRBJ1-1	TGCGCCAGCACTGTGGGACAGGGGACCACTGAAGCTTTCTTT	CASTVGQGTTEAFF
-	TRBV5-1	-	TRBJ2-7	TGCGCCAGCAGCTTCATCGGGTTCTCCTACGAGCAGTACTTC	CASSFIGFSYEQYF
-	TRBV6-5	TRBD1	TRBJ1-4	TGTGCCAGCAGTCCTTGGACAGGGGGTGAAAAACTGTTTTTT	CASSPWTGGEKLFF
-	TRBV5-1	TRBD2	TRBJ2-7	TGCGCCAGCAGCTTGAGGGTGACTAGCGGGATTTCCTACGAGCAGTACTTC	CASSLRVTSGISYEQYF
-	TRBV10-2	TRBD2	TRBJ2-3	TGCGCCAGCAGTGCCTCCGGGACTAGCGGGAGATTCGTTAGCACAGATACGCAGTATTTT	CASSASGTSGRFVSTDTQYF
-	TRBV28	TRBD1	TRBJ1-2	TGTGCCAGCAGTCGACAGGGATCCTATGGCTACACCTTC	CASSRQGSYGYTF
-	TRBV28	-	TRBJ1-2	TGTGCCAGCACTAATCCGTCTCCCTTTAACTATGGCTACACCTTC	CASTNPSPFNYGYTF
-	TRBV7-8	TRBD1	TRBJ2-1	TGTGCCAGCAGCTTAGCGGCGACAGGGGTTGACCTATACAATGAGCAGTTCTTC	CASSLAATGVDLYNEQFF
once	TRBV5-1	TRBD2	TRBJ2-1	TGCGCCAGCTACCGGACTAGCGGGAACAATGAGCAGTTCTTC	CASYRTSGNNEQFF
once	TRBV4-1	TRBD2	TRBJ2-7	TGCGCCAGCAGCCAAGATCTGGGGGAGGGCCATCCGTACTTC	CASSQDLGEGHPYF
-	TRBV9	TRBD2	TRBJ2-1	TGTGCCAGCAGCGTAGGTGGGACTAGCGTCGGGGAGCAGTTCTTC	CASSVGGTSVGEQFF